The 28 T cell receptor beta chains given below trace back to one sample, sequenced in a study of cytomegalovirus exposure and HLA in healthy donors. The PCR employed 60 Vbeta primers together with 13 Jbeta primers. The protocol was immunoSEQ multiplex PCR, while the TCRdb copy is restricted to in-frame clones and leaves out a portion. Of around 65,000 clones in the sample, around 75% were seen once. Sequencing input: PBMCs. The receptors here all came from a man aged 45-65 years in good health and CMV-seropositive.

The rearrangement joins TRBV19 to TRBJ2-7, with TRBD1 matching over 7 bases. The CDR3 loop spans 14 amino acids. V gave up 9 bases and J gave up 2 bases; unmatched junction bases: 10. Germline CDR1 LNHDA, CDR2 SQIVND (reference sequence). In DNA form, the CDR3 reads TGTGCCAGCCAGACAGGGATCCCCCCCTACGAGCAGTACTTC. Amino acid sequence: CASQTGIPPYEQYF.

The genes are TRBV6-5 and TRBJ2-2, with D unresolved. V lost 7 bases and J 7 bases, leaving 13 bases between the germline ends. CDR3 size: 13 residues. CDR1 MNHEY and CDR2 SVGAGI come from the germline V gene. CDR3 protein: CASTPVPIGELFF. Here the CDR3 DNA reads TGTGCCAGCACCCCGGTTCCGATCGGGGAGCTGTTTTTT.

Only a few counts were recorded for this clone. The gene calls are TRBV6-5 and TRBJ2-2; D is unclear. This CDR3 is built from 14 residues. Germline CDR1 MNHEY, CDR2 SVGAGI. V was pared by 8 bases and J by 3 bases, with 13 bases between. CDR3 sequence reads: CASPKRSYTGELFF. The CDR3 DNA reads TGTGCCAGCCCAAAGCGTTCATACACCGGGGAGCTGTTTTTT.

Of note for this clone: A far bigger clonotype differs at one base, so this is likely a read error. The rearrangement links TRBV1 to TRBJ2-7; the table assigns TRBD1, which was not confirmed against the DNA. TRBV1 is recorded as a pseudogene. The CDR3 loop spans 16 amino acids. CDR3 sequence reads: CTSSQEAGKGYYEQYF. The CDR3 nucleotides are TGCACCAGCAGCCAAGAAGCAGGAAAAGGCTACTACGAGCAGTACTTC.

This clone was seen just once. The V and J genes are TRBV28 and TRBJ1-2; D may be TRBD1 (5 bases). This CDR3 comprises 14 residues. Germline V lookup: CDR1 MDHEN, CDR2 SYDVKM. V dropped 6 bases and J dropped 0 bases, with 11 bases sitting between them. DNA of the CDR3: TGTGCCAGCAGGTGGGGGGACGCTAACTATGGCTACACCTTC. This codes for CASRWGDANYGYTF.

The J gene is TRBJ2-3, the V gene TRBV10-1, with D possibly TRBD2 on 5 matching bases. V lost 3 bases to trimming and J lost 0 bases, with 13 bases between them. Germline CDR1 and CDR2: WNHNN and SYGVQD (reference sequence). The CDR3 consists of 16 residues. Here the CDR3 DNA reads TGCGCCAGCAGTGATGGCGGGCGGACTAGCACAGATACGCAGTATTTT. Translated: CASSDGGRTSTDTQYF.

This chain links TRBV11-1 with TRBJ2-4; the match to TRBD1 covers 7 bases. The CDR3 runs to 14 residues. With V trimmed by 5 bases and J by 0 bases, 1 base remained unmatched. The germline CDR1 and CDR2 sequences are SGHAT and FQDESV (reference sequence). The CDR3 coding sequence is TGTGCCAGCAGCGGGACAGTAGCCAAAAACATTCAGTACTTC. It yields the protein CASSGTVAKNIQYF.

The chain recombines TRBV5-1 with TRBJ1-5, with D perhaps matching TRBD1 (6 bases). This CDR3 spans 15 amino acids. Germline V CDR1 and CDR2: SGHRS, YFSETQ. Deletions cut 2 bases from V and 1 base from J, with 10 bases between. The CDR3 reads CASSFTGTSNQPQHF. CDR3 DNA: TGCGCCAGCAGCTTCACAGGGACCAGCAATCAGCCCCAGCATTTT.

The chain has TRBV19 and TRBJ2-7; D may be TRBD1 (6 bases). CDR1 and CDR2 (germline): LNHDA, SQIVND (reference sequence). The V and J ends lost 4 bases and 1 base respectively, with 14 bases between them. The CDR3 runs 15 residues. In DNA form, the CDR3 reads TGTGCCAGTAGTAGCCTAGAGGGGGTGTCCTACGAGCAGTACTTC. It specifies CASSSLEGVSYEQYF.

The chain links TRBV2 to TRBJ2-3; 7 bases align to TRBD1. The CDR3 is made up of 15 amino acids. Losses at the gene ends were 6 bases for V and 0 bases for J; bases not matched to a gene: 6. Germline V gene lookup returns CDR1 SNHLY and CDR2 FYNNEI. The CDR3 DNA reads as TGTGCCAGCAGCCCATCGACAGGGAGCACAGATACGCAGTATTTT. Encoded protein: CASSPSTGSTDTQYF.

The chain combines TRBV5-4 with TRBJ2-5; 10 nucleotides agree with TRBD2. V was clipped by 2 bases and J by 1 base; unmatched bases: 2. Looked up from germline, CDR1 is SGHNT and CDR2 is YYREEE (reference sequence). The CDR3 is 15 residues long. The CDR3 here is CASSFLAGAQETQYF. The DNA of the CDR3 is TGTGCCAGCAGCTTCCTAGCGGGGGCCCAAGAGACCCAGTACTTC.

The CDR3 protein is CSVSEEKLFF. Here the CDR3 DNA reads TGCAGCGTTAGTGAGGAAAAACTGTTTTTT. The rearrangement links TRBV29-1 to TRBJ1-4; D is ambiguous. This CDR3 is built from 10 residues. Trimming pared 5 bases from V and 8 bases from J, leaving 6 bases between. Germline V lookup: CDR1 SQVTM, CDR2 ANQGSEA.

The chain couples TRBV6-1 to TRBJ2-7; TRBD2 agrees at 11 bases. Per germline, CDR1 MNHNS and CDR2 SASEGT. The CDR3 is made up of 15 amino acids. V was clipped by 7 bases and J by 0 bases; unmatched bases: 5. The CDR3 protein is CASTATSGVSYEQYF. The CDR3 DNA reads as TGTGCCAGCACCGCGACTAGCGGGGTCTCCTACGAGCAGTACTTC.

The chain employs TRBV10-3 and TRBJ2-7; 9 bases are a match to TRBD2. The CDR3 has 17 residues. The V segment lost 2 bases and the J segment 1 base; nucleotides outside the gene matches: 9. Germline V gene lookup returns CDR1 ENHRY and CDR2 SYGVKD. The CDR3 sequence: CAISEPGGLAGSYEQYF. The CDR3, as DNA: TGTGCCATCAGTGAGCCAGGGGGGCTAGCGGGGTCCTACGAGCAGTACTTC.

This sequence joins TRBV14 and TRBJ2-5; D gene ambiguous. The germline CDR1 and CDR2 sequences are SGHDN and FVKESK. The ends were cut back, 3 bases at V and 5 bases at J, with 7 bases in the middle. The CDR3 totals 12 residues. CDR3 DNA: TGTGCCAGCAGCCAGCGCCGGGAGACCCAGTACTTC. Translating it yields CASSQRRETQYF.

The DNA for the CDR3 is TGTGCCAGCAGCCAAGGGCTAGCGGGAGACGGCGAGCAGTACTTC. It yields the protein CASSQGLAGDGEQYF. The rearrangement joins TRBV4-2 to TRBJ2-7; 10 nucleotides line up with TRBD2. J was trimmed by 6 bases and V by 1 base; bases with no gene match: 6. Germline-derived CDR1 and CDR2 are LGHNA and YNFKEQ. The CDR3 consists of 15 residues.

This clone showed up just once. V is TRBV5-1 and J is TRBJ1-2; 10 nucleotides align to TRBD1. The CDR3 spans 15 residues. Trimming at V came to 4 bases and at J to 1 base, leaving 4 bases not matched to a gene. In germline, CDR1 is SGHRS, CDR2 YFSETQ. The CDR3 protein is CASSRTGGINYGYTF. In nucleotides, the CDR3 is TGCGCCAGCAGCAGGACAGGGGGGATTAACTATGGCTACACCTTC.

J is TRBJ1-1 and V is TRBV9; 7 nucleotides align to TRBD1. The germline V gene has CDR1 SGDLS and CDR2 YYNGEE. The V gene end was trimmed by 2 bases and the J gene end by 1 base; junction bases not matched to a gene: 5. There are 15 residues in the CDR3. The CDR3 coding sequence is TGTGCCAGCAGCGTTTTGAAGGGGGCGAACACTGAAGCTTTCTTT. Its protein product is CASSVLKGANTEAFF.

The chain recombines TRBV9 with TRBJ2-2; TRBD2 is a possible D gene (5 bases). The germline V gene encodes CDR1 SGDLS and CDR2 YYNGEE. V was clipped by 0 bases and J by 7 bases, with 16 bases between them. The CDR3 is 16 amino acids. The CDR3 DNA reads TGTGCCAGCAGCGTAGCCCCCGCTCTAGCAAGCGGGGAGCTGTTTTTT. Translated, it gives CASSVAPALASGELFF.

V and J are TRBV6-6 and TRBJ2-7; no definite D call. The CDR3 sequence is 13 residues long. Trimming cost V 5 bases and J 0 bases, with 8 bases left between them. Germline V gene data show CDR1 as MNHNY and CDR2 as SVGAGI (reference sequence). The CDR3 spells CASSHPGSYEQYF. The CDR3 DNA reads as TGTGCCAGCAGTCATCCGGGCTCCTACGAGCAGTACTTC.

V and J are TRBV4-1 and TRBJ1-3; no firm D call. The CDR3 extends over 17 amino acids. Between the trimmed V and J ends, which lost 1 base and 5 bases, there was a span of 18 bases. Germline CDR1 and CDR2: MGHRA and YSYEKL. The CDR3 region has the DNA TGCGCCAGCAGCCAAGGAGGGCTTTCTGATCTCCGAAACACCATATATTTT. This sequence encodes CASSQGGLSDLRNTIYF.

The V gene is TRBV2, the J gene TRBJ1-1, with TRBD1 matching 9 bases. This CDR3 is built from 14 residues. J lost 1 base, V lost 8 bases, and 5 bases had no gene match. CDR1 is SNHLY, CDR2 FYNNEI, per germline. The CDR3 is CASGGQGKNTEAFF. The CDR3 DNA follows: TGTGCCAGCGGAGGACAGGGGAAGAACACTGAAGCTTTCTTT. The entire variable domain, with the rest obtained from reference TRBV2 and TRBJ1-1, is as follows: EPEVTQTPSHQVTQMGQEVILRCVPISNHLYFYWYRQILGQKVEFLVSFYNNEISEKSEIFDDQFSVERPDGSNFTLKIRSTKLEDSAMYFCASGGQGKNTEAFFGQGTRLTVV.

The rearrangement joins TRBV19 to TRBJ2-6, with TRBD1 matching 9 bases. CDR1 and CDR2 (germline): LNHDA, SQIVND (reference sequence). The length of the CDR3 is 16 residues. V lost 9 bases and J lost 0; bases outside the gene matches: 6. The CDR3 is CASGDRVSSGANVLTF. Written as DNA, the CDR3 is TGTGCCAGCGGGGACAGGGTAAGCTCTGGGGCCAACGTCCTGACTTTC. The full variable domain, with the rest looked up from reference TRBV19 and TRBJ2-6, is DGGITQSPKYLFRKEGQNVTLSCEQNLNHDAMYWYRQDPGQGLRLIYYSQIVNDFQKGDIAEGYSVSREKKESFPLTVTSAQKNPTAFYLCASGDRVSSGANVLTFGAGSRLTVL.

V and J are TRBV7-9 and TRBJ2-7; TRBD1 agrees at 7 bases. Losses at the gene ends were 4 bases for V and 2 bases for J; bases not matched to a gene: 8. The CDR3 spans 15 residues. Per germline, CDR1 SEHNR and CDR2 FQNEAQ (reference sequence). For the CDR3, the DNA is TGTGCCAGCAGCTCCCGGGACAGCGTAACCTACGAGCAGTACTTC. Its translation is CASSSRDSVTYEQYF.

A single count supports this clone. CDR3 bases: TGTGCCAGCAGTGGACAGGGTTACTCTGGAAACACCATATATTTT. This codes for CASSGQGYSGNTIYF. The chain is built from TRBV6-1 and TRBJ1-3, with TRBD1 matching 7 bases. CDR1 and CDR2 (germline): MNHNS, SASEGT. V shed 4 bases and J 0 bases; nucleotides not matched to a gene: 3. The CDR3 is 15 amino acids.

CDR3: CASSLRYSGTATDTQYF. The CDR3 nucleotides read TGTGCCAGCAGCTTACGCTATAGCGGGACGGCTACAGATACGCAGTATTTT. V usage is TRBV11-2 and J usage is TRBJ2-3; 8 positions agree with TRBD2. This CDR3 comprises 17 residues. V gave up 2 bases and J gave up 3 bases; unmatched junction bases: 10. Germline V gene data show CDR1 as SGHAT and CDR2 as FQNNGV.

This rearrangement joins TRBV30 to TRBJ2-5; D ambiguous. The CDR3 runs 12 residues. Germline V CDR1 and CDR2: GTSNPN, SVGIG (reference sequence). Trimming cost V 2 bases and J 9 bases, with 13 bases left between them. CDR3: CAWSSSSMAQYF. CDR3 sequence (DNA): TGTGCCTGGAGTTCTAGTTCGATGGCCCAGTACTTC.

The CDR3 spells CASSSGTSGRSETQYF. For the CDR3, the DNA is TGTGCCAGCAGTTCAGGGACTAGCGGGAGGTCAGAGACCCAGTACTTC. The chain couples TRBV27 to TRBJ2-5; TRBD2 matches at 15 bases. The CDR3 totals 16 residues. The trim removed 4 bases at V and 4 bases at J, leaving 4 bases unmatched. Germline lookup yields CDR1 MNHEY and CDR2 SMNVEV (reference sequence).